This TCR beta chain came from a study of OX40 agonist ivuxolimab in advanced cancers. Study as a whole: The mean age was roughly 60 years, ranging from 23 to 79, with roughly four fifths of participants male.

This clone was counted only a few times. Its specificity is not known. TCRdb keeps only in-frame clones here, not all; method: immunoSEQ multiplex PCR. This sample has around 70,000 clones, with about 85% found just once. Study-level points and caveats: Expanded clones were, on average, more numerous among CD8+ T cells than CD4+.

Material: CD4+ or CD8+ T cells sorted from blood, obtained in a trial of the OX40 agonist ivuxolimab. The source of this sequence is an adult with an advanced solid tumor such as melanoma, head and neck, liver or kidney cancer.

In DNA form, the CDR3 reads TGTGCCAGCAGCAAGACTAGCGGGAGCCTCGAGCAGTACTTC. It translates to CASSKTSGSLEQYF. This sequence joins TRBV7-9 and TRBJ2-7; TRBD2 matches at 12 bases. The trim removed 5 bases at V and 6 bases at J, leaving 5 bases unmatched. The germline V gene has CDR1 SEHNR and CDR2 FQNEAQ (reference sequence). This CDR3 contains 14 residues. The whole variable domain, remainder taken from reference TRBV7-9 and TRBJ2-7, is DTGVSQNPRHKITKRGQNVTFRCDPISEHNRLYWYRQTLGQGPEFLTYFQNEAQLEKSRLLSDRFSAERPKGSFSTLEIQRTEQGDSAMYLCASSKTSGSLEQYFGPGTRLTVT.